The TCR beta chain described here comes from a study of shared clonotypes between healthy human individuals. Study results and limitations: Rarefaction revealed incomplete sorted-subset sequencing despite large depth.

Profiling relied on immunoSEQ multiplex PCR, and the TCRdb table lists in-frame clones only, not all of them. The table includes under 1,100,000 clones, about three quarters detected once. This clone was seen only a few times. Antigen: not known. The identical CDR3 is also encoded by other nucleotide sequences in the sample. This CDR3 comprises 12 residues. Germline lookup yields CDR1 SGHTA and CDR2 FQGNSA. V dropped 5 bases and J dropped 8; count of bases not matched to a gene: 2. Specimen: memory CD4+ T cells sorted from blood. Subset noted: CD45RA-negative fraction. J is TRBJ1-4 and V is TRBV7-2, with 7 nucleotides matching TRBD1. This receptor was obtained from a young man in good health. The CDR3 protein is CASSGDREKLFF. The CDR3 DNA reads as TGTGCCAGCAGCGGGGACAGAGAAAAACTGTTTTTT. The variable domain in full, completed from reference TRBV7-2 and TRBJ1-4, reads GAGVSQSPSNKVTEKGKDVELRCDPISGHTALYWYRQSLGQGLEFLIYFQGNSAPDKSGLPSDRFSAERTGGSVSTLTIQRTQQEDSAVYLCASSGDREKLFFGSGTQLSVL.